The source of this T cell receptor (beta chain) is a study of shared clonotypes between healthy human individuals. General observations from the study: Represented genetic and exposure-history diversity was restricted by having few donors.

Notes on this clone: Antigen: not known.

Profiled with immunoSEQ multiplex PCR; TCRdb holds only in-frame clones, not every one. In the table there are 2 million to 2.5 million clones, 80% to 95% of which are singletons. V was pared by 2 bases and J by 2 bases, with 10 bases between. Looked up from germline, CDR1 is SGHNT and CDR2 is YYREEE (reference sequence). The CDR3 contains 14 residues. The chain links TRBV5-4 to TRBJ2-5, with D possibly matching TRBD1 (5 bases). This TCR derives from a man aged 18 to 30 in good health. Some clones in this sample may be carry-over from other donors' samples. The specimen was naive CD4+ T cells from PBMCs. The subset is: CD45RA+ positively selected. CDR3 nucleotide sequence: TGTGCCAGCAGCTTTCGAAGACAGCAAGAGACCCAGTACTTC. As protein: CASSFRRQQETQYF.